The 25 T cell receptor beta chains given below trace back to one sample, sequenced in a study of blood T cell repertoires in COVID-19. The protocol was immunoSEQ multiplex PCR, while the TCRdb copy is restricted to in-frame clones and leaves out a portion. In the table there are under 200,000 clones, 86% of which are singletons. Material for sequencing was peripheral blood. These receptors all stem from a man between 65 and 85 years old with acute or convalescent COVID-19.

This chain links TRBV11-2 with TRBJ2-2, with 8 nucleotides matching TRBD1. Looked up from germline, CDR1 is SGHAT and CDR2 is FQNNGV. The V gene end was trimmed by 7 bases and the J gene end by 2 bases; junction bases not matched to a gene: 12. The CDR3 totals 17 residues. CDR3: CASTAQTGGTNTGELFF. The CDR3 bases are TGTGCCAGCACCGCTCAAACAGGGGGAACAAACACCGGGGAGCTGTTTTTT.

The table lists this clone with a count of one. This sequence joins TRBV7-2 and TRBJ1-6, with 11 bases lining up with TRBD1. CDR3 length equals 16 residues. Germline V lookup: CDR1 SGHTA, CDR2 FQGNSA. J lost 8 bases, V lost 4 bases, and 7 bases had no gene match. CDR3 coding DNA: TGTGCCAGCAGCTCCGGACAGGGGGCAGGATATTCACCCCTCCACTTT. Translating gives CASSSGQGAGYSPLHF.

DNA for the CDR3: TGTGCCATCAGTGATGAAGTTAGTTATAGCAATCAGCCCCAGCATTTT. The encoded protein is CAISDEVSYSNQPQHF. The chain has TRBV10-3 and TRBJ1-5; D is unclear. The germline V gene encodes CDR1 ENHRY and CDR2 SYGVKD. V was shortened by 3 bases and J by 0 bases, with 12 bases between the two germline ends. This CDR3 region has 16 residues.

V is TRBV27 and J is TRBJ2-4; maybe TRBD1 (6 bases). The CDR3 runs 17 residues. Germline V gene data show CDR1 as MNHEY and CDR2 as SMNVEV (reference sequence). V was trimmed by 7 bases and J by 0 bases, leaving 19 bases between them. Written as DNA, the CDR3 is TGTGCCAGCATAGGGGGACGGAAGAGTTTAGCCAAAAACATTCAGTACTTC. Translated: CASIGGRKSLAKNIQYF.

This sequence joins TRBV7-8 and TRBJ1-1; possibly TRBD1 for D (5 bases). The CDR3 covers 14 residues. Trimming cost V 4 bases and J 10 bases, with 19 bases left between them. The germline V gene encodes CDR1 SGHVS and CDR2 FQNEAQ. The chain's CDR3 is CASSSRLLDRRAFF. CDR3 in DNA: TGTGCCAGCAGCTCCCGATTATTAGACAGACGAGCTTTCTTT.

The V and J genes are TRBV5-5 and TRBJ2-7; D perhaps matches TRBD2 (6 bases). The CDR3 consists of 14 residues. V gave up 4 bases and J gave up 3 bases, with 14 bases separating them. The germline V gene encodes CDR1 SGHKS and CDR2 YYEKEE (reference sequence). This chain's CDR3 is CASSPDGGDYEQYF. The CDR3 nucleotides read TGTGCCAGCAGCCCCGATGGAGGGGACTACGAGCAGTACTTC.

This clone turned up a few times. The chain has TRBV7-9 and TRBJ1-2; 7 nucleotides line up with TRBD1. Trimming at V came to 3 bases and at J to 0 bases, leaving 7 bases not matched to a gene. CDR1 SEHNR and CDR2 FQNEAQ come from the germline V gene (reference sequence). The CDR3 runs to 16 residues. The chain's CDR3 is CASSLRTGPANYGYTF. The CDR3 DNA is TGTGCCAGCAGCTTGAGGACAGGTCCCGCTAACTATGGCTACACCTTC.

In regard to this clone: The junction departs from germline at one end; a sequencing error may be responsible. The chain combines TRBV11-2 with TRBJ2-1; D is unresolved. CDR1 is SGHAT, CDR2 FQNNGV, per germline. The CDR3 contains 14 residues. The CDR3 DNA follows: TGTGCCAGCAGCTTAGATCTCCTACGGAGCCCGGAGCTCTTC. Protein sequence: CASSLDLLRSPELF.

The chain employs TRBV28 and TRBJ1-5; the D is unclear. CDR1 is MDHEN, CDR2 SYDVKM, per germline. V lost 8 bases and J lost 0, with 5 bases in between. The CDR3 contains 12 residues. CDR3 region: CASQVSNQPQHF. CDR3 DNA: TGTGCCAGCCAGGTTAGCAATCAGCCCCAGCATTTT.

The V and J genes are TRBV7-9 and TRBJ1-1, with D tentatively TRBD1 (5 bases). Trimming removed 5 bases from V and 2 bases from J, with 12 bases in between. Germline V lookup: CDR1 SEHNR, CDR2 FQNEAQ (reference sequence). The CDR3 covers 14 residues. This CDR3 is CASSLTGYNTEAFF. CDR3 in DNA: TGTGCCAGCAGCCTTACAGGTTACAACACTGAAGCTTTCTTT. Supplemented by reference TRBV7-9 and TRBJ1-1, the full variable domain reads DTGVSQNPRHKITKRGQNVTFRCDPISEHNRLYWYRQTLGQGPEFLTYFQNEAQLEKSRLLSDRFSAERPKGSFSTLEIQRTEQGDSAMYLCASSLTGYNTEAFFGQGTRLTVV.

The CDR3: CASSLLLAGGHVTQYF. The CDR3 DNA reads TGTGCCAGCAGCTTGCTTCTAGCGGGGGGGCACGTTACGCAGTATTTT. The V call is TRBV5-6, the J call TRBJ2-3; 12 positions match TRBD2. Germline V gene lookup returns CDR1 SGHDT and CDR2 YYEEEE. The CDR3 contains 16 residues. Losses at the gene ends were 1 base for V and 8 bases for J; bases not matched to a gene: 8.

The gene calls are TRBV12-3 or TRBV12-4 and TRBJ2-7; tentative D call: TRBD1 (7 bases). The V end was cut by 3 bases, the J end by 6 bases, with 12 bases between. This CDR3 has 13 residues. In DNA form, the CDR3 reads TGTGCCAGCAGTTTGCGCCAGGGGGGCGAGCAGTACTTC. It translates to CASSLRQGGEQYF.

The gene calls are TRBV9 and TRBJ1-2; D unresolved. The germline V gene encodes CDR1 SGDLS and CDR2 YYNGEE. There are 13 residues in the CDR3. Trimming shortened V by 4 bases and J by 8 bases, and 15 bases separated the two germline ends. The CDR3 loop reads CASSPRNAYGYTF. In DNA, the CDR3 is TGTGCCAGCAGCCCGAGAAACGCCTACGGCTACACCTTC.

In its sample, this clone was seen a few times. The CDR3 nucleotides are TGTGCCAGCAGTAGACAGGAGAGCTCCTACAATGAGCAGTTCTTC. Protein product: CASSRQESSYNEQFF. The V and J genes are TRBV6-5 and TRBJ2-1; a weak D match, TRBD1 (6 bases). This CDR3 is built from 15 residues. The V gene's germline CDR1 is MNHEY and CDR2 SVGAGI. Between the trimmed V and J ends, which lost 5 bases and 0 bases, there was a span of 11 bases.

The genes are TRBV3-1 (or the pseudogene TRBV3-2) and TRBJ2-2; maybe TRBD1 (6 bases). Per the germline V gene, CDR1 is LGHDT and CDR2 is YNNKEL (reference sequence). V was trimmed by 1 base and J by 6 bases, leaving 9 bases between them. The CDR3 runs 14 residues. The CDR3 DNA sequence: TGTGCCAGCAGCCAAGTTGGGGGCGCCGGGGAGCTGTTTTTT. Its protein is CASSQVGGAGELFF.

V gene TRBV2 combines with J gene TRBJ1-2; D is possibly TRBD1 (5 bases). The length of the CDR3 is 12 residues. V was cut by 8 bases and J by 4 bases, with 11 bases left in between. Germline V lookup: CDR1 SNHLY, CDR2 FYNNEI. The CDR3 region is CASAGVTYGYTF. Written as DNA, the CDR3 is TGTGCCAGCGCGGGGGTCACCTATGGCTACACCTTC. Supplemented by reference TRBV2 and TRBJ1-2, the full variable domain reads EPEVTQTPSHQVTQMGQEVILRCVPISNHLYFYWYRQILGQKVEFLVSFYNNEISEKSEIFDDQFSVERPDGSNFTLKIRSTKLEDSAMYFCASAGVTYGYTFGSGTRLTVV.

The chain uses TRBV11-3 and TRBJ2-2; unclear D gene. Trimming left V 5 bases short and J 5 bases short, with 3 bases between. The CDR3 extends over 11 amino acids. The germline V gene encodes CDR1 SGHNT and CDR2 YENEEA. CDR3 region: CASSLTGELFF. DNA for the CDR3: TGTGCCAGCAGCCTTACCGGGGAGCTGTTTTTT.

The V call is TRBV3-1 (or the pseudogene TRBV3-2), the J call TRBJ1-5; 8 positions agree with TRBD1. The CDR3 is 17 amino acids. The J segment lost 7 bases and the V segment lost 6 bases, leaving 17 bases of the junction unmatched. CDR1 is LGHDT and CDR2 is YNNKEL in the germline V gene (reference sequence). CDR3 in amino acids: CASSPDGAGGFRQPQHF. CDR3 in DNA: TGTGCCAGCAGTCCAGACGGGGCAGGGGGCTTCCGCCAGCCCCAGCATTTT.

The chain recombines TRBV28 with TRBJ2-7; TRBD1 aligns across 8 bases. Per germline, CDR1 MDHEN and CDR2 SYDVKM. CDR3 length: 17 amino acids. The V and J ends lost 3 bases and 1 base, in that order; junction bases with no gene match: 11. CDR3 nucleotides: TGTGCCAGCAGTTTCCAGGGGGCCTCCCTCTTTTCCTACGAGCAGTACTTC. Translating gives CASSFQGASLFSYEQYF. The entire variable domain, with the rest obtained from reference TRBV28 and TRBJ2-7, is as follows: DVKVTQSSRYLVKRTGEKVFLECVQDMDHENMFWYRQDPGLGLRLIYFSYDVKMKEKGDIPEGYSVSREKKERFSLILESASTNQTSMYLCASSFQGASLFSYEQYFGPGTRLTVT.

The chain employs TRBV5-1 and TRBJ2-7; the D is unclear. Germline CDR1 reads SGHRS; CDR2 reads YFSETQ. The CDR3 extends over 13 amino acids. The V and J ends lost 0 bases and 3 bases respectively, with 7 bases between them. CDR3 residues: CASSLAPNYEQYF. DNA for the CDR3: TGCGCCAGCAGCTTGGCGCCTAACTACGAGCAGTACTTC.

This clone has just one count. The chain carries TRBV28 and TRBJ1-3; tentatively, D is TRBD1 (5 bases). Between the trimmed V and J ends, which lost 6 bases and 0 bases, there was a span of 6 bases. CDR3 size: 13 residues. Germline CDR1 MDHEN, CDR2 SYDVKM. The CDR3 is CASSGGSGNTIYF. The CDR3 region has the DNA TGTGCCAGCAGCGGGGGCTCTGGAAACACCATATATTTT.

The V gene is TRBV4-2, the J gene TRBJ1-2; D unclear. Germline loops: CDR1 LGHNA, CDR2 YNFKEQ. Trimming left V 1 base short and J 3 bases short, with 3 bases between. CDR3 length: 12 residues. Here the CDR3 reads CASSQGHYGYTF. CDR3 DNA sequence: TGTGCCAGCAGCCAAGGGCACTATGGCTACACCTTC.

The chain has TRBV27 and TRBJ1-2; D is unclear. V was shortened by 0 bases and J by 8 bases, with 16 bases between the two germline ends. The germline CDR1 and CDR2 sequences are MNHEY and SMNVEV (reference sequence). The CDR3 has 15 amino acids. The CDR3 DNA sequence: TGTGCCAGCAGTTTATCCAGGAGGACGGTTGGAGGCTACACCTTC. The encoded protein is CASSLSRRTVGGYTF.

V is TRBV9 and J is TRBJ2-7; 13 nucleotides align to TRBD2. The CDR3 covers 15 residues. Germline V CDR1 and CDR2: SGDLS, YYNGEE. V lost 4 bases and J lost 5; bases outside the gene matches: 6. The CDR3 region has the DNA TGTGCCAGCAGCATCGGACTAGCGGGAGTTGACGAGCAGTACTTC. Protein sequence: CASSIGLAGVDEQYF. Looking up the rest from reference TRBV9 and TRBJ2-7 gives the full variable domain: DSGVTQTPKHLITATGQRVTLRCSPRSGDLSVYWYQQSLDQGLQFLIQYYNGEERAKGNILERFSAQQFPDLHSELNLSSLELGDSALYFCASSIGLAGVDEQYFGPGTRLTVT.

This rearrangement joins TRBV4-3 to TRBJ1-5; D remains unclear. CDR1 LGHNA and CDR2 YSLEER come from the germline V gene. This CDR3 region has 16 residues. V lost 0 bases and J 7 bases, leaving 16 bases between the germline ends. The CDR3 here is CASSQDRSPGGQPQHF. CDR3 nucleotides: TGCGCCAGCAGCCAAGATCGAAGCCCCGGCGGGCAGCCCCAGCATTTT.